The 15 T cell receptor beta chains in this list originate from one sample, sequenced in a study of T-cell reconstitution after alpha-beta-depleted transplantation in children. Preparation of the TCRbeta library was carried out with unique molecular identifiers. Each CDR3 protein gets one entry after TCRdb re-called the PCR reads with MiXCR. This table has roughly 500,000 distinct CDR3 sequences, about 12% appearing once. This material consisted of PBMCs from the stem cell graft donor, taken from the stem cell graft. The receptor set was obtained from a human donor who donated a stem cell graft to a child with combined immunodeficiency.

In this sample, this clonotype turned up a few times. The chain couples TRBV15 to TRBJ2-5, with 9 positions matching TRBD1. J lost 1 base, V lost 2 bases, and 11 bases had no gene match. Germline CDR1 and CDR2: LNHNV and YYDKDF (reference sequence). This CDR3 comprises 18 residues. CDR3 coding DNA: TGTGCCACCAGCAGAACGATCCCGGGACAGGGAACCCAAGAGACCCAGTACTTC. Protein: CATSRTIPGQGTQETQYF.

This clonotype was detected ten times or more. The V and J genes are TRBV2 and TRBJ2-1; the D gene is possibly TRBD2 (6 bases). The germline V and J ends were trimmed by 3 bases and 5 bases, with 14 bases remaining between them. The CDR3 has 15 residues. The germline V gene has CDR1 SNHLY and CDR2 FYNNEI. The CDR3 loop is CASSDRDWVNNEQFF. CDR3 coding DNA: TGTGCCAGCAGTGACCGGGACTGGGTTAACAATGAGCAGTTCTTC.

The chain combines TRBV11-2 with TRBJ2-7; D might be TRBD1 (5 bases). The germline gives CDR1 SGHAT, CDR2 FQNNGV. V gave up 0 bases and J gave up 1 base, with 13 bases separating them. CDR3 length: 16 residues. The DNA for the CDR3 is TGTGCCAGCAGCTTAGAGCAGGAAGGGGCTTCCTACGAGCAGTACTTC. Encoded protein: CASSLEQEGASYEQYF.

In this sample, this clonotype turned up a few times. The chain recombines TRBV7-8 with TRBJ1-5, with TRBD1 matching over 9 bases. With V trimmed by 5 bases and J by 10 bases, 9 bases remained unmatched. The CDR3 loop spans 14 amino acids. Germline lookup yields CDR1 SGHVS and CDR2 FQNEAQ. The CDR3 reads CASSQDRGIRPQHF. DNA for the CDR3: TGTGCCAGCAGCCAGGACAGGGGTATCAGACCCCAGCATTTT.

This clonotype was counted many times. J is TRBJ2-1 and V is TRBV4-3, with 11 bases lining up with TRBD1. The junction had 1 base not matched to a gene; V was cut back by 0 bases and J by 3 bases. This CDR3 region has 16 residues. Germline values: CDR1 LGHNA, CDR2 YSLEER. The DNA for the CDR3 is TGCGCCAGCAGCCAAGATGGGACAGGGGGCTACAATGAGCAGTTCTTC. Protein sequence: CASSQDGTGGYNEQFF.

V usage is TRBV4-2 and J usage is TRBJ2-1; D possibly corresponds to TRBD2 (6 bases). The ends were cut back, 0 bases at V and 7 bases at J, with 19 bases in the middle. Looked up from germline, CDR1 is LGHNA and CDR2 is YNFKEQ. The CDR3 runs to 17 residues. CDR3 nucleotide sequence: TGTGCCAGCAGCCAAGATGGTAGCGGTGGGCCAGGGAATGAGCAGTTCTTC. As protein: CASSQDGSGGPGNEQFF.

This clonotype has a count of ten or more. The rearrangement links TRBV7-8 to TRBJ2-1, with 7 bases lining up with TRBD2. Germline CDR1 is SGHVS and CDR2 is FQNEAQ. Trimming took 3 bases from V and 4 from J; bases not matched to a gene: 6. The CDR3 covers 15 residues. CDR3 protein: CASSFGLGRYNEQFF. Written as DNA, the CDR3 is TGTGCCAGCAGCTTCGGACTAGGTCGGTACAATGAGCAGTTCTTC.

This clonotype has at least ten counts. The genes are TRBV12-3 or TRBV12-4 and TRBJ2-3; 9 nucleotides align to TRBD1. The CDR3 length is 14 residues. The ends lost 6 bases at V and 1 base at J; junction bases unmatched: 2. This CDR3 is CASRRTGGTDTQYF. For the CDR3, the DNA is TGTGCCAGCAGAAGGACAGGGGGCACAGATACGCAGTATTTT.

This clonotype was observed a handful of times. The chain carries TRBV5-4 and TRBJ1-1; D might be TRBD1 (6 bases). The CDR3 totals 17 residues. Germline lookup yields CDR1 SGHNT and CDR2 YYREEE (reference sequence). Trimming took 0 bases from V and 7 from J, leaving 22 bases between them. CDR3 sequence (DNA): TGTGCCAGCAGCTTGGCCGGGAGGACACACGGGGGCGGTGAAGCTTTCTTT. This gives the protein CASSLAGRTHGGGEAFF.

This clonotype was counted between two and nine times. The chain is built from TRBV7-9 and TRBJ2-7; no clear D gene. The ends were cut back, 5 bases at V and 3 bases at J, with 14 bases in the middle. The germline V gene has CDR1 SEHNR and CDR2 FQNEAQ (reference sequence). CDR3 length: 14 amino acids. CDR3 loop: CASSETSRDYEQYF. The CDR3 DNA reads TGTGCCAGCAGCGAAACCAGTCGTGACTACGAGCAGTACTTC. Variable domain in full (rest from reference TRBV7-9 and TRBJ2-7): DTGVSQNPRHKITKRGQNVTFRCDPISEHNRLYWYRQTLGQGPEFLTYFQNEAQLEKSRLLSDRFSAERPKGSFSTLEIQRTEQGDSAMYLCASSETSRDYEQYFGPGTRLTVT.

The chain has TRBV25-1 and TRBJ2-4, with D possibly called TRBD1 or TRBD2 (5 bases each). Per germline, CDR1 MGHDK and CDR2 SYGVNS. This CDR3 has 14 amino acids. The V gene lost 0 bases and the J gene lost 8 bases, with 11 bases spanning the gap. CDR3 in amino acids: CASSEYGGGHIQYF. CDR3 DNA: TGTGCCAGCAGTGAATATGGGGGTGGGCACATTCAGTACTTC.

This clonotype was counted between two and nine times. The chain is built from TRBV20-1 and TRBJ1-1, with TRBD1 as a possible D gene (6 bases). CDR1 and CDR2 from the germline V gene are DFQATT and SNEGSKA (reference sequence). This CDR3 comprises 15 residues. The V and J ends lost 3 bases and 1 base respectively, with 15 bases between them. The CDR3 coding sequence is TGCAGTGCTAGGCTTTGGGGGCTGGCGAACACTGAAGCTTTCTTT. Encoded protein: CSARLWGLANTEAFF.

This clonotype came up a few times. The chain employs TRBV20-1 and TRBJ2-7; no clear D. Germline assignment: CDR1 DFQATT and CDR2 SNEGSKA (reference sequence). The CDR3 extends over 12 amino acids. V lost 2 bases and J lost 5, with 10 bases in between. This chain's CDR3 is CSARSSGHEQYF. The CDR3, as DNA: TGCAGTGCTAGATCTTCGGGCCACGAGCAGTACTTC.

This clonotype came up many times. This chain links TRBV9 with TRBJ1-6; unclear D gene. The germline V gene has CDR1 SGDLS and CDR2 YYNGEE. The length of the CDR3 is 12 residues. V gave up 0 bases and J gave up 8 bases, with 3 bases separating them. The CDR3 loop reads CASSVGDSPLHF. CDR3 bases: TGTGCCAGCAGCGTAGGGGATTCACCCCTCCACTTT.

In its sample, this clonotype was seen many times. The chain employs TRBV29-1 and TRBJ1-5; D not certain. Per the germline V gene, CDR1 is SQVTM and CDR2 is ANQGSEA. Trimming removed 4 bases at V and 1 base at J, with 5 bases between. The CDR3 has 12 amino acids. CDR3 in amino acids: CSVGHSNQPQHF. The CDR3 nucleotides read TGCAGCGTTGGTCACAGCAATCAGCCCCAGCATTTT.